The clone carrying this T cell receptor beta chain was found a few times. Its antigen is not known. The entry originates in a study of beta chain features in type 1 diabetes. The wider study: Sorted cells numbering around 100,000,000 were examined across all samples. Notes on the study in general: Although PCR might favor shorter templates, it would do so equally in patients and controls. Relative to healthy donors, patients appeared to have naive, central memory and Treg TCRB repertoires that were more similar. Moderate yet significant TCRB CDR3 shortening was seen in Type 1 diabetes patients in all four CD4+ subsets. Type 1 diabetes patients had fewer VDJ junction insertions and more deletions.

Deletions cut 4 bases from V and 0 bases from J, with 14 bases between. Germline CDR1 reads SGHRS; CDR2 reads YFSETQ. CDR3 length: 16 residues. Expressed TCRB transcripts were sequenced after all isolated RNA was converted to cDNA. This table comes from immunoSEQ multiplex PCR, and its TCRdb copy is limited to in-frame clones, with some not included. In the table there are hundreds of thousands of clones, around an eighth of which are singletons. Sequenced material: naive CD4+ T cells from blood. This chain joins TRBV5-1 and TRBJ1-5; no firm D call. This sequence originates from a young man with type 1 diabetes. CDR3 protein: CASSPEGGYSNQPQHF. In DNA, the CDR3 is TGCGCCAGCAGCCCCGAGGGAGGATATAGCAATCAGCCCCAGCATTTT.